This T cell receptor (beta chain) was found in a study of blood T cell repertoires in COVID-19. About the study: Samples representing acute and convalescent COVID-19 were sourced from the United States, Italy and Spain. T cells, B-cell-depleted T cells, or PBMCs supplied cDNA or gDNA.

Authors' methods: For nucleated cells, counts were estimated from reference gene primer amplification. The table came from immunoSEQ multiplex PCR; TCRdb's copy has only in-frame clones and leaves some out. V, J and clone size derive from that table, while D and trimming were established from the DNA sequence. The top ten clones hold around 2% of a sample with 200,000 to 250,000 clones, approximately 82% of them seen once. The receptor was isolated from a woman over 75 with acute or convalescent COVID-19. The sample taken for sequencing was peripheral blood.

CDR3 DNA: TGTGCCAGCAGGTCGGGACTAGCCCCCTACGAGCAGTACTTC. Its protein product is CASRSGLAPYEQYF. The chain carries TRBV28 and TRBJ2-7, with 9 bases fitting TRBD2. V was pared by 6 bases and J by 2 bases, with 5 bases of the junction left unmatched. The CDR3 is 14 residues long. CDR1 is MDHEN and CDR2 is SYDVKM in the germline V gene.